A selection of T cell receptor beta chains follows, all from one sample in a study of T-cell memory formation after mild COVID-19. MiXCR, run by TCRdb on the 5' RACE reads, gives a single entry per CDR3 protein. The sample records roughly 240,000 distinct CDR3 sequences, roughly 15% being singletons. Sample: PBMCs or a T cell subset sorted from them (not recorded which). All receptors come from an adult woman who had mild COVID-19 (a few samples of this study predate the infection). Cell type and time point are not known. CDR3s include the opening cysteine and the closing phenylalanine or tryptophan. D genes are given only for firm matches. Part of the rows lack a size; the others show once, few, many or a class for expanded clones.

V	D	size	J	CDR3	DNA
TRBV3-1	NA	NA	TRBJ1-6	CASQGVSKNSPLHF	TGTGCCAGCCAAGGGGTTTCGAAGAATTCACCCCTCCACTTT
TRBV7-9	TRBD2	many	TRBJ2-5	CASSLGLAVSRGQETQYF	TGTGCCAGCAGCTTGGGACTAGCGGTATCAAGGGGCCAAGAGACCCAGTACTTC
TRBV4-2	NA	few	TRBJ1-1	CASSQVGRAGQNTEAFF	TGTGCCAGCAGCCAAGTTGGTAGGGCAGGCCAAAACACTGAAGCTTTCTTT
TRBV4-3	NA	NA	TRBJ1-3	CASSPGTDRSGNTIYF	TGCGCCAGCAGCCCAGGGACGGATCGCTCTGGAAACACCATATATTTT
TRBV20-1	TRBD1	NA	TRBJ1-5	CSASRGGAEQPQHF	TGCAGTGCTAGCAGAGGGGGCGCGGAACAGCCCCAGCATTTT
TRBV6-1	NA	few	TRBJ2-2	CASSSGSNTGELFF	TGTGCCAGCAGCTCCGGGTCGAACACCGGGGAGCTGTTTTTT
TRBV29-1	TRBD1	many	TRBJ1-1	CSVVFPGQGTNTEAFF	TGCAGCGTTGTTTTCCCGGGACAGGGGACGAACACTGAAGCTTTCTTT
TRBV7-6	TRBD2	few	TRBJ2-3	CASSLGRSGGLTDTQYF	TGTGCCAGCAGCTTAGGGAGAAGCGGGGGGTTGACAGATACGCAGTATTTT
TRBV7-2	NA	few	TRBJ2-5	CASSLSGPRRETQYF	TGTGCCAGCAGCCTGTCCGGACCCCGGAGGGAGACCCAGTACTTC
TRBV7-8	NA	few	TRBJ2-2	CASSRAGASGDTGELFF	TGTGCCAGCAGCCGCGCGGGGGCTAGCGGTGACACCGGGGAGCTGTTTTTT
TRBV12-3/TRBV12-4	NA	many	TRBJ1-1	CASSTHRNTEAFF	TGTGCCAGCAGCACCCACAGGAACACTGAAGCTTTCTTT
TRBV24-1	TRBD1	few	TRBJ1-5	CATSDPLRGLNQPQHF	TGTGCCACCAGTGATCCCCTCAGGGGGCTGAATCAGCCCCAGCATTTT
TRBV7-9	NA	few	TRBJ1-1	CASREAGTLNTEAFF	TGTGCCAGCAGAGAGGCCGGGACACTGAACACTGAAGCTTTCTTT
TRBV5-4	NA	once	TRBJ2-1	CASSPRPDYNEQFF	TGTGCCAGCAGCCCACGACCAGACTACAATGAGCAGTTCTTC
TRBV9	NA	NA	TRBJ2-3	CASSGGVLGGFNTQYF	TGTGCCAGCAGCGGAGGGGTTTTAGGAGGTTTTAATACGCAGTATTTT
TRBV25-1	TRBD2	NA	TRBJ2-1	CASRLAGADEQFF	TGTGCCAGCAGACTAGCGGGAGCAGATGAGCAGTTCTTC
TRBV9	TRBD2	many	TRBJ2-7	CASSGGTSATYEQYF	TGTGCCAGCAGCGGGGGGACTAGCGCGACCTACGAGCAGTACTTC
TRBV5-1	NA	NA	TRBJ2-3	CASTTNTDTQYF	TGCGCCAGCACCACAAACACAGATACGCAGTATTTT
TRBV6-2/TRBV6-3	TRBD2	NA	TRBJ2-1	CASSGAGGYNEQFF	TGTGCCAGCAGTGGAGCGGGAGGTTACAATGAGCAGTTCTTC
TRBV6-6	NA	NA	TRBJ2-3	CASSYSRGSADTQYF	TGTGCCAGCAGTTACTCTCGGGGGAGTGCAGATACGCAGTATTTT
TRBV7-2	TRBD1	NA	TRBJ2-5	CASSLGGTGGRETQYF	TGTGCCAGCAGCTTAGGCGGTACAGGGGGCCGGGAGACCCAGTACTTC
TRBV19	NA	NA	TRBJ1-3	CASIRDHSGNTIYF	TGTGCCAGTATTCGCGATCACTCTGGAAACACCATATATTTT
TRBV20-1	TRBD1	NA	TRBJ1-5	CSADAGQYSNQPQHF	TGCAGTGCCGACGCGGGACAGTATAGCAATCAGCCCCAGCATTTT
TRBV6-6	TRBD2	NA	TRBJ2-5	CASSRLAVQETQYF	TGTGCCAGCAGCCGACTAGCGGTACAAGAGACCCAGTACTTC
TRBV7-9	TRBD1	few	TRBJ2-6	CASSRTGQGFAGANVLTF	TGTGCCAGCAGCCGAACGGGACAGGGGTTCGCTGGGGCCAACGTCCTGACTTTC
TRBV20-1	NA	many	TRBJ1-6	CSAREKGSYNSPLHF	TGCAGTGCTAGAGAGAAGGGTTCCTATAATTCACCCCTCCACTTT
TRBV5-1	NA	NA	TRBJ2-3	CASSLEQANTQYF	TGCGCCAGCAGCTTGGAGCAGGCAAATACGCAGTATTTT
TRBV11-3	TRBD2	NA	TRBJ2-3	CASSGTSGADTQYF	TGTGCCAGCAGCGGGACTAGCGGCGCAGATACGCAGTATTTT
TRBV24-1	NA	NA	TRBJ2-1	CATSDPPRGGRSSYNEQFF	TGTGCCACCAGTGATCCCCCCAGAGGGGGTCGAAGCTCCTACAATGAGCAGTTCTTC
TRBV4-2	NA	few	TRBJ2-5	CASRQDSSYGTQYF	TGTGCCAGCAGACAGGACAGCTCCTACGGGACCCAGTACTTC
TRBV24-1	NA	NA	TRBJ2-3	CATSDRRDSGDTQYF	TGTGCCACCAGTGACCGCCGGGACTCTGGGGATACGCAGTATTTT
TRBV16	TRBD1	NA	TRBJ1-5	CASSPALLSLADRGIHQPQHF	TGTGCCAGCAGCCCGGCTTTGCTATCCCTTGCAGACAGGGGGATCCATCAGCCCCAGCATTTT
TRBV15	NA	NA	TRBJ2-5	CATSRDSPFTTGQETQYF	TGTGCCACCAGCAGAGATTCCCCGTTTACGACTGGCCAAGAGACCCAGTACTTC
TRBV12-3/TRBV12-4	NA	many	TRBJ2-7	CASTPRAGGYEQYF	TGTGCCAGCACTCCACGGGCAGGGGGGTACGAGCAGTACTTC
TRBV6-5	NA	few	TRBJ2-2	CASSYSRWDTGELFF	TGTGCCAGCAGTTACTCGAGGTGGGACACCGGGGAGCTGTTTTTT
TRBV7-9	NA	few	TRBJ2-2	CASIKGTLQTGELFF	TGTGCCAGCATCAAGGGTACTCTGCAGACCGGGGAGCTGTTTTTT
TRBV11-2	TRBD1	NA	TRBJ2-7	CASSYGDRYYEQYF	TGTGCCAGCAGCTACGGGGACAGATACTACGAGCAGTACTTC
TRBV20-1	TRBD2	many	TRBJ2-3	CSAQTSGGADTQYF	TGCAGTGCTCAGACTAGCGGGGGGGCAGATACGCAGTATTTT
TRBV24-1	TRBD1	few	TRBJ1-1	CATSDSTNAGGKSEAFF	TGTGCCACCAGTGACTCAACCAACGCAGGGGGAAAAAGTGAAGCTTTCTTT
TRBV5-1	NA	few	TRBJ2-1	CASSLWGGVTYNEQFF	TGCGCCAGCAGCTTGTGGGGCGGGGTAACCTACAATGAGCAGTTCTTC
TRBV5-1	NA	NA	TRBJ1-4	CASSLDEKLFF	TGCGCCAGCAGCTTGGACGAAAAACTGTTTTTT
TRBV19	NA	NA	TRBJ1-5	CASSIGGAAGNQPQHF	TGTGCCAGTAGTATCGGCGGGGCGGCGGGCAATCAGCCCCAGCATTTT
TRBV24-1	NA	NA	TRBJ2-5	CATSDLETQYF	TGTGCCACCAGTGATTTGGAGACCCAGTACTTC
TRBV5-4	NA	NA	TRBJ2-1	CASSSKVGREQFF	TGTGCCAGCAGCTCCAAAGTAGGGCGGGAGCAGTTCTTC
TRBV7-3	NA	NA	TRBJ2-1	CASSLVGSFNEQFF	TGTGCCAGCAGCTTAGTAGGTAGTTTCAATGAGCAGTTCTTC